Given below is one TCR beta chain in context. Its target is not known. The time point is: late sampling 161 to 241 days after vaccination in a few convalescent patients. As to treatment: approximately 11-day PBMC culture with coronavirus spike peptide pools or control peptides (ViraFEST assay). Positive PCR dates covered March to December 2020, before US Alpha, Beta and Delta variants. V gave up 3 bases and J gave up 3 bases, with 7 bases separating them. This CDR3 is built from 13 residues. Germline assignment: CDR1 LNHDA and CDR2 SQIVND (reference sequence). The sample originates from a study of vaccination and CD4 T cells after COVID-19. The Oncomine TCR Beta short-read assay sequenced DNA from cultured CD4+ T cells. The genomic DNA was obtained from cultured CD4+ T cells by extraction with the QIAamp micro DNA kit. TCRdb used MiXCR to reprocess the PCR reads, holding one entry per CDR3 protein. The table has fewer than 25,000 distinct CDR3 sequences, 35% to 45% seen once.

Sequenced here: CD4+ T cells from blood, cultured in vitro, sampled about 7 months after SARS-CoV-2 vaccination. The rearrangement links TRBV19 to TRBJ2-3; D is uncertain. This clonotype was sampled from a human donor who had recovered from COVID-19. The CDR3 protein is CASSMLETDTQYF. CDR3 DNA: TGTGCCAGTAGTATGCTGGAGACAGATACGCAGTATTTT.